The 11 T cell receptor beta chains in this list originate from one sample, sequenced in a study of Ad26.COV2.S vaccination and SARS-CoV-2 variants. Treatment here: 15 to 20 received Ad26.COV2.S at low or high dose, single or two shots; about 5 received placebo; per-sample allocation not given. Day 63 after the first injection of vaccine or placebo was the sampling time. Profiling relied on immunoSEQ multiplex PCR, and the TCRdb table lists in-frame clones only, not all of them. The sample has around 400,000 clones, about nine tenths seen once. This sample comprised peripheral blood, obtained in a trial of Ad26.COV2.S vaccine versus placebo. Receptors were obtained from a person aged 18-65 years who received the Ad26.COV2.S COVID-19 vaccine or a placebo.

This chain connects TRBV27 to TRBJ1-4, with D perhaps TRBD1 (6 bases). Germline V gives CDR1 MNHEY, CDR2 SMNVEV (reference sequence). Trimming took off 0 bases at V and 16 bases at J, with 21 bases between the two ends. The CDR3 extends over 15 amino acids. In nucleotides, the CDR3 is TGTGCCAGCAGTTTATCGTCGACAGGCCCGCTTGTCAAGTTTTTT. Translated, it gives CASSLSSTGPLVKFF.

This clone came up once. The chain uses TRBV6-5 and TRBJ2-7, with TRBD1 as a possible D gene (5 bases). Trimming left V 4 bases short and J 5 bases short, with 6 bases between. CDR3 length: 11 amino acids. Germline values: CDR1 MNHEY, CDR2 SVGAGI. The CDR3 spells CASSSGHEQYF. DNA of the CDR3: TGTGCCAGCAGTTCAGGGCACGAGCAGTACTTC.

The rearrangement links TRBV6-5 to TRBJ2-7; TRBD1 is a possible D gene (6 bases). Per germline, CDR1 MNHEY and CDR2 SVGAGI. The CDR3 runs to 15 residues. V was cut by 6 bases and J by 2 bases, with 17 bases left in between. The CDR3 coding sequence is TGTGCCAGCAGCCGGACAGTCTCTAGTCCCTACGAGCAGTACTTC. Translated: CASSRTVSSPYEQYF.

The gene calls are TRBV27 and TRBJ1-5; D possibly corresponds to TRBD1 (5 bases). The CDR3 loop spans 14 amino acids. CDR1 and CDR2 from the germline V gene are MNHEY and SMNVEV (reference sequence). V dropped 6 bases and J dropped 1 base, with 10 bases sitting between them. The CDR3, as DNA: TGTGCCAGCAGAAACCGGGACAGCAATCAGCCCCAGCATTTT. The encoded protein is CASRNRDSNQPQHF.

The chain combines TRBV19 with TRBJ1-5; D might be TRBD1 (5 bases). Looked up from germline, CDR1 is LNHDA and CDR2 is SQIVND (reference sequence). The V end was cut by 5 bases, the J end by 0 bases, with 20 bases between. This CDR3 has 18 amino acids. The DNA for the CDR3 is TGTGCCAGTAGTTTTTGGGGCGCAAAATCAAATAGCAATCAGCCCCAGCATTTT. This gives the protein CASSFWGAKSNSNQPQHF. Looking up the rest from reference TRBV19 and TRBJ1-5 gives the full variable domain: DGGITQSPKYLFRKEGQNVTLSCEQNLNHDAMYWYRQDPGQGLRLIYYSQIVNDFQKGDIAEGYSVSREKKESFPLTVTSAQKNPTAFYLCASSFWGAKSNSNQPQHFGDGTRLSIL.

The chain is built from TRBV6-2 or TRBV6-3 and TRBJ1-2; D may be TRBD1 (5 bases). The CDR3 length is 16 residues. V shed 0 bases and J shed 1 base, with 12 bases lying between them. Germline CDR1 is MNHEY and CDR2 is SVGEGT. The CDR3 coding sequence is TGTGCCAGCAGTTACTCAGCCGGGACGAGTAACTATGGCTACACCTTC. Translation: CASSYSAGTSNYGYTF.

The gene calls are TRBV6-5 and TRBJ2-7; D could derive from TRBD1 or TRBD2 (5 bases each). Per germline, CDR1 MNHEY and CDR2 SVGAGI. V lost 4 bases, J lost 6 bases, and 16 bases lay in between. The CDR3 has 14 residues. CDR3 amino acids: CASSWTGPPGEQYF. CDR3 coding DNA: TGTGCCAGCAGTTGGACGGGGCCTCCGGGCGAGCAGTACTTC.

The chain couples TRBV29-1 to TRBJ2-1, with D hard to call. Germline CDR1 reads SQVTM; CDR2 reads ANQGSEA. The germline V and J ends were trimmed by 2 bases and 8 bases, with 16 bases remaining between them. This CDR3 is 14 amino acids long. CDR3 amino acids: CSVEFWTQPDEQFF. CDR3 DNA: TGCAGCGTTGAATTCTGGACCCAGCCCGATGAGCAGTTCTTC.

The chain has TRBV5-4 and TRBJ2-7, with 9 bases fitting TRBD2. The V segment lost 2 bases and the J segment 4 bases; nucleotides outside the gene matches: 4. Germline values: CDR1 SGHNT, CDR2 YYREEE (reference sequence). The CDR3 spans 14 residues. This CDR3 is CASSFSGRVYEQYF. The CDR3 coding sequence is TGTGCCAGCAGCTTTAGCGGGAGAGTTTACGAGCAGTACTTC.

The CDR3 DNA sequence: TGTGCCAGCAGTGTGCCCAGGGGGCGGGAGCAGTACTTC. As protein: CASSVPRGREQYF. The gene calls are TRBV25-1 and TRBJ2-7, with 8 positions matching TRBD1. Germline V gives CDR1 MGHDK, CDR2 SYGVNS. The CDR3 sequence is 13 residues long. With V trimmed by 4 bases and J by 7 bases, 6 bases remained unmatched.

The chain combines TRBV7-9 with TRBJ1-3; possibly TRBD1 for D (6 bases). The germline CDR1 and CDR2 sequences are SEHNR and FQNEAQ (reference sequence). The ends were cut back, 5 bases at V and 1 base at J, with 21 bases in the middle. This CDR3 is 18 amino acids long. DNA of the CDR3: TGTGCCAGCAGCAAAGGGGGGTCGTTCTTTGGTTCTGGAAACACCATATATTTT. It translates to CASSKGGSFFGSGNTIYF.